This T cell receptor beta chain was captured in a study of cytomegalovirus exposure and HLA in healthy donors. The study's findings and limits: In vitro, a few CMV-associated chains proved specific for CMV antigens. In a later analysis, more than 15,000 TCR beta sequences were associated with HLA alleles at 0.05 false discovery rate. TCR beta V- and J-gene trimming was later associated with a missense DCLRE1C variant.

This clone has just one count. The antigen is not known. This CDR3 contains 14 residues. In germline, CDR1 is SGHRS, CDR2 YFSETQ. V was pared by 4 bases and J by 8 bases, with 16 bases between. The PCR contained 60 Vbeta and 13 Jbeta primers. Clones were read by immunoSEQ multiplex PCR, and TCRdb kept only the in-frame ones, dropping some. In the table there are 97,000 or so clones, approximately 64% of which are singletons. The sequence was obtained from a human donor in good health. The specimen sequenced was PBMCs. The chain combines TRBV5-1 with TRBJ2-1, with D maybe TRBD2 (6 bases). The CDR3 sequence: CASSSGPGRDEQFF. The CDR3 DNA follows: TGCGCCAGCAGCAGCGGGCCCGGCCGCGATGAGCAGTTCTTC.